Presented here are 13 T cell receptor beta chains from one specimen sequenced in a study of T-cell memory formation after mild COVID-19. TCRdb reprocessed the 5' RACE reads via MiXCR and lists one record per CDR3 protein. Among about 210,000 distinct CDR3 sequences listed, over 9.5% were seen once. Sample: PBMCs or a T cell subset sorted from them (not recorded which). The origin of the receptors is a man between 18 and 29 years old who had mild COVID-19 (a few samples of this study predate the infection). Cell type and time point are not known.

This clonotype came up a few times. V and J are TRBV27 and TRBJ1-4; TRBD1 matches at 7 bases. CDR3 length: 18 amino acids. Per the germline V gene, CDR1 is MNHEY and CDR2 is SMNVEV (reference sequence). J was trimmed by 0 bases and V by 2 bases; bases with no gene match: 9. CDR3 loop: CASSLPGQRIATNEKLFF. The CDR3 coding sequence is TGTGCCAGCAGTTTACCGGGACAGAGAATTGCAACTAATGAAAAACTGTTTTTT.

This clonotype has more than one count but fewer than ten. This chain uses TRBV6-5 with TRBJ1-2, with a possible D match to TRBD1 (5 bases). Germline V lookup: CDR1 MNHEY, CDR2 SVGAGI. V lost 5 bases and J 13 bases, leaving 14 bases between the germline ends. This CDR3 contains 11 residues. The DNA of the CDR3 is TGTGCCAGCAGTGATTACAGGAGCTGCACCTTC. Translation gives CASSDYRSCTF.

This clonotype was counted a few times. The gene calls are TRBV5-1 and TRBJ1-4, with no clear D. V lost 6 bases, J lost 4 bases, and 4 bases lay in between. Germline CDR1 reads SGHRS; CDR2 reads YFSETQ. This CDR3 spans 11 amino acids. DNA for the CDR3: TGCGCCAGCAAAGGTAATGAAAAACTGTTTTTT. Translating gives CASKGNEKLFF. Using reference TRBV5-1 and TRBJ1-4 for the parts outside the CDR3, the full variable domain is KAGVTQTPRYLIKTRGQQVTLSCSPISGHRSVSWYQQTPGQGLQFLFEYFSETQRNKGNFPGRFSGRQFSNSRSEMNVSTLELGDSALYLCASKGNEKLFFGSGTQLSVL.

This clonotype was detected many times. The DNA of the CDR3 is TGTGCCAGCAGTAACAGGCGAACTTCGAACACTGAAGCTTTCTTT. This gives the protein CASSNRRTSNTEAFF. The chain joins TRBV12-3 or TRBV12-4 to TRBJ1-1; D possibly corresponds to TRBD1 (5 bases). V lost 5 bases, J lost 1 base, and 14 bases lay in between. CDR3 length: 15 residues.

There are many counts of this clonotype. The rearrangement uses TRBV12-3 or TRBV12-4 and TRBJ2-5; D remains ambiguous. This CDR3 comprises 11 residues. V was trimmed by 3 bases and J by 5 bases, leaving 4 bases between them. CDR3 in DNA: TGTGCCAGCAGTTTCGTGGAGACCCAGTACTTC. It yields the protein CASSFVETQYF.

V and J are TRBV6-5 and TRBJ1-2; TRBD1 matches at 8 bases. CDR1 MNHEY and CDR2 SVGAGI come from the germline V gene. V was clipped by 0 bases and J by 4 bases; unmatched bases: 7. The CDR3 has 16 residues. The CDR3 region is CASSYSNQGAGYGYTF. CDR3 DNA: TGTGCCAGCAGTTACTCGAACCAGGGGGCTGGCTATGGCTACACCTTC.

This chain links TRBV12-3 or TRBV12-4 with TRBJ2-3; D may be TRBD1 (5 bases). CDR3 size: 16 residues. V was clipped by 5 bases and J by 3 bases, with 18 bases between them. Here the CDR3 DNA reads TGTGCCAGCAGTCCCCGCCGCGCAGGGTTAACAGATACGCAGTATTTT. It specifies CASSPRRAGLTDTQYF.

This clonotype came up many times. J is TRBJ2-1 and V is TRBV6-5; TRBD2 aligns across 8 bases. Losses at the gene ends were 2 bases for V and 2 bases for J; bases not matched to a gene: 8. This CDR3 is 17 amino acids long. Germline CDR1 MNHEY, CDR2 SVGAGI. CDR3 sequence (DNA): TGTGCCAGCAGTTACGACTCCGGGGGGGCCGCCTACAATGAGCAGTTCTTC. Translating it yields CASSYDSGGAAYNEQFF.

This clonotype has just a few counts. This sequence joins TRBV5-1 and TRBJ2-5; weak D call: TRBD2 (6 bases). CDR3 length: 13 residues. The V end was cut by 5 bases, the J end by 3 bases, with 11 bases between. Germline loops: CDR1 SGHRS, CDR2 YFSETQ. CDR3 nucleotides: TGCGCCAGCAGTCCTTCGGGGGAAGAGACCCAGTACTTC. This encodes CASSPSGEETQYF.

This clonotype has at least ten counts. V is TRBV5-1 and J is TRBJ2-3, with 7 bases matching TRBD1. The junction had 11 bases not matched to a gene; V was cut back by 6 bases and J by 7 bases. The CDR3 is 14 residues long. Germline lookup yields CDR1 SGHRS and CDR2 YFSETQ. DNA of the CDR3: TGCGCCAGCATCACACTGCCGGGACAGCATACGCAGTATTTT. Translated, it gives CASITLPGQHTQYF.

This clonotype has ten or more counts. The genes are TRBV7-9 and TRBJ2-7; no clear D gene. Germline V gene lookup returns CDR1 SEHNR and CDR2 FQNEAQ (reference sequence). Deletions cut 6 bases from V and 1 base from J, with 10 bases between. This CDR3 contains 13 residues. Written as DNA, the CDR3 is TGTGCCAGCAGTTGGACCCAGTCCTACGAGCAGTACTTC. Translating gives CASSWTQSYEQYF.

This chain uses TRBV15 with TRBJ2-3, with TRBD2 matching 9 bases. CDR1 is LNHNV and CDR2 is YYDKDF in the germline V gene (reference sequence). The J segment lost 2 bases and the V segment lost 1 base, leaving 4 bases of the junction unmatched. The CDR3 runs to 16 residues. The CDR3 bases are TGTGCCACCAGCAGAGGAGCGGGGGGCCACACAGATACGCAGTATTTT. As protein: CATSRGAGGHTDTQYF. Combining the CDR3 with reference TRBV15 and TRBJ2-3 gives the whole variable domain DAMVIQNPRYQVTQFGKPVTLSCSQTLNHNVMYWYQQKSSQAPKLLFHYYDKDFNNEADTPDNFQSRRPNTSFCFLDIRSPGLGDTAMYLCATSRGAGGHTDTQYFGPGTRLTVL.

This clonotype was counted ten times or more. The chain joins TRBV29-1 to TRBJ2-5; the D gene is possibly TRBD1 (5 bases). The CDR3 loop spans 11 amino acids. Germline-derived CDR1 and CDR2 are SQVTM and ANQGSEA. V was clipped by 5 bases and J by 2 bases, with 6 bases between them. For the CDR3, the DNA is TGCAGCGTTAGACAGCAAGAGACCCAGTACTTC. Encoded protein: CSVRQQETQYF.